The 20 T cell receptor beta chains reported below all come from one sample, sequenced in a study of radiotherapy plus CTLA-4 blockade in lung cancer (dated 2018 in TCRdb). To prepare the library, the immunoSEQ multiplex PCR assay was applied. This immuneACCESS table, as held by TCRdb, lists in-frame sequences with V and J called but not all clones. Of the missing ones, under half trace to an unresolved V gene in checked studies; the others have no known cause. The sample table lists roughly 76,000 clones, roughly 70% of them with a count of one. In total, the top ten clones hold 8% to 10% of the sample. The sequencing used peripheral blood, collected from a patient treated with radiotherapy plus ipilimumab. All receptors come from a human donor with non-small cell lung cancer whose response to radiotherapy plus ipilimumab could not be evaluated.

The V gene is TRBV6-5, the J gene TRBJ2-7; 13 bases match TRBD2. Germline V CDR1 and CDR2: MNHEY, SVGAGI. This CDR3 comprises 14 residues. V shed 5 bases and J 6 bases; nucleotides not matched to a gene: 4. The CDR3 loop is CASSGLAGAGEQYF. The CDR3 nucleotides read TGTGCCAGCAGTGGACTAGCGGGAGCGGGCGAGCAGTACTTC.

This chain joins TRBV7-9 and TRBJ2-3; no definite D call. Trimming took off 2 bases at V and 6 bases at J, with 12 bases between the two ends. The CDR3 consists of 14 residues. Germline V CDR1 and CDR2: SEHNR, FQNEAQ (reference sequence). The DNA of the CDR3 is TGTGCCAGCAGCTTAAATCAGGAAACGGATACGCAGTATTTT. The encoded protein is CASSLNQETDTQYF.

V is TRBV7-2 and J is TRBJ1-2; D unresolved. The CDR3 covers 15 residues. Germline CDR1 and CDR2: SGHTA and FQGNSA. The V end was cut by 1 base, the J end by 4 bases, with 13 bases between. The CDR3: CASSLGGQAGYGYTF. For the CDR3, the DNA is TGTGCCAGCAGCTTAGGCGGCCAAGCGGGCTATGGCTACACCTTC.

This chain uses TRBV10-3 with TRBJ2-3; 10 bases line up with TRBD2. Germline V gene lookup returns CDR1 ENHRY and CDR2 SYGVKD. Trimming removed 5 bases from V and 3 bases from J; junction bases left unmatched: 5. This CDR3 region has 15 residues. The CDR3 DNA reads TGTGCCATCAGTTTGAGCGGGAGGGAAACAGATACGCAGTATTTT. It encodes CAISLSGRETDTQYF.

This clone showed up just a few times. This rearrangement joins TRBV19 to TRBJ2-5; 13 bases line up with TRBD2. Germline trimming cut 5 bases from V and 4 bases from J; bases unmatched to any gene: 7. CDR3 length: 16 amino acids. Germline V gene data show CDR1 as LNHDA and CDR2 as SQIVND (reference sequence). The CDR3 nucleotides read TGTGCCAGTAGTCCCAGGACTAGCGGGGGAGGAGAGACCCAGTACTTC. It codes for CASSPRTSGGGETQYF.

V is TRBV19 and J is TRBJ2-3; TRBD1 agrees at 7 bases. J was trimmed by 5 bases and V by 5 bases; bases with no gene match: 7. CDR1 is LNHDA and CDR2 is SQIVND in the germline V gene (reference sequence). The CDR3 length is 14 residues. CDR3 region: CASSRGRGIDTQYF. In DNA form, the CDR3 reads TGTGCCAGTAGTCGCGGCAGGGGGATAGATACGCAGTATTTT.

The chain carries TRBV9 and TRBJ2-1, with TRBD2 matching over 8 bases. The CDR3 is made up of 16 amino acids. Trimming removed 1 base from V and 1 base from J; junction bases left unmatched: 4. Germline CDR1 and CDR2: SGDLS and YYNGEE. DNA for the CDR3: TGTGCCAGCAGCGTATGGTCTAGCGGGTCCTACAATGAGCAGTTCTTC. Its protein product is CASSVWSSGSYNEQFF.

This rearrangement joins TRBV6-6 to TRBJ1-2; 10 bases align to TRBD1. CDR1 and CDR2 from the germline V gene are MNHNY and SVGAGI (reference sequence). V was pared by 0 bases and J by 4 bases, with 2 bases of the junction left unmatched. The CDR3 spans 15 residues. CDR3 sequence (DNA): TGTGCCAGCAGTTACTCGGGGACAGGGGTCTATGGCTACACCTTC. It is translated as CASSYSGTGVYGYTF.

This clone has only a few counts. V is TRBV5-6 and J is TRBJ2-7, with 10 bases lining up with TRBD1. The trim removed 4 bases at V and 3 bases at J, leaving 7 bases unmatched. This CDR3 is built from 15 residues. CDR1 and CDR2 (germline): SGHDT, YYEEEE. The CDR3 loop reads CASSQGTGAVYEQYF. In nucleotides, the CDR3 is TGTGCCAGCAGCCAAGGGACAGGGGCAGTCTACGAGCAGTACTTC. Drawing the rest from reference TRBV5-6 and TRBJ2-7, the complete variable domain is DAGVTQSPTHLIKTRGQQVTLRCSPKSGHDTVSWYQQALGQGPQFIFQYYEEEERQRGNFPDRFSGHQFPNYSSELNVNALLLGDSALYLCASSQGTGAVYEQYFGPGTRLTVT.

The DNA for the CDR3 is TGTGCCAGCAGCCTCCGACAGGGTAGGGACACTGAAGCTTTCTTT. It is translated as CASSLRQGRDTEAFF. The chain recombines TRBV7-9 with TRBJ1-1; TRBD1 matches at 7 bases. The germline gives CDR1 SEHNR, CDR2 FQNEAQ (reference sequence). The CDR3 runs 15 residues. Trimming cost V 5 bases and J 3 bases; bases outside gene matches: 9.

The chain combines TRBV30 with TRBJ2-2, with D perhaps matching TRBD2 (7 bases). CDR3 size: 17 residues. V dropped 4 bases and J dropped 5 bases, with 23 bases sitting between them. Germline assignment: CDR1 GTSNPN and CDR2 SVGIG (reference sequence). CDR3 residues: CAWTFLDSGVGTGELFF. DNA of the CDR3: TGTGCCTGGACCTTTCTGGACAGCGGGGTTGGGACCGGGGAGCTGTTTTTT.

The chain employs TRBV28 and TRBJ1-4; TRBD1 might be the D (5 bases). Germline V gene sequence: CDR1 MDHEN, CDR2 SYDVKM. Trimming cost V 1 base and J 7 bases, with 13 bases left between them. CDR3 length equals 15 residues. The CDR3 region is CASSLYQGLSEKLFF. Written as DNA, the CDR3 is TGTGCCAGCAGTTTATATCAGGGTTTAAGTGAAAAACTGTTTTTT.

CDR3 in DNA: TGTGCCAGCTCAGTATTAAGGGGGCCGGATGAAAAACTGTTTTTT. Protein: CASSVLRGPDEKLFF. The chain is built from TRBV18 and TRBJ1-4; 7 bases are a match to TRBD1. This CDR3 has 15 residues. Germline V lookup: CDR1 KGHSH, CDR2 LQKENI. The J segment lost 6 bases and the V segment lost 5 bases, leaving 9 bases of the junction unmatched.

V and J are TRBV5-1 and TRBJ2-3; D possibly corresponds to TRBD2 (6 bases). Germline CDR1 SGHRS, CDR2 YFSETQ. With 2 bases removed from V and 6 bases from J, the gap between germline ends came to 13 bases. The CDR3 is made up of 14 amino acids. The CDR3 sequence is CASSFLRGSDTQYF. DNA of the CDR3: TGCGCCAGCAGCTTTTTGCGGGGATCTGATACGCAGTATTTT.

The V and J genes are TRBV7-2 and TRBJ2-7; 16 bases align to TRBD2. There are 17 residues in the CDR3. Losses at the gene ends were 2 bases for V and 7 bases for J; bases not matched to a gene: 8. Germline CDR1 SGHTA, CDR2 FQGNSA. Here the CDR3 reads CASSLPGLAGGPGEQYF. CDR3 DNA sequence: TGTGCCAGCAGCTTACCGGGACTAGCGGGGGGGCCGGGAGAGCAGTACTTC.

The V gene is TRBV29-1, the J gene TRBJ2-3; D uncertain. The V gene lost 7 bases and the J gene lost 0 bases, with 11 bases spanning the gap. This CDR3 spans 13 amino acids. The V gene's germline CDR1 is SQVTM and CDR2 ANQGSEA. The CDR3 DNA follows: TGCAGCGCCGTGGCCGGGAGCACAGATACGCAGTATTTT. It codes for CSAVAGSTDTQYF.

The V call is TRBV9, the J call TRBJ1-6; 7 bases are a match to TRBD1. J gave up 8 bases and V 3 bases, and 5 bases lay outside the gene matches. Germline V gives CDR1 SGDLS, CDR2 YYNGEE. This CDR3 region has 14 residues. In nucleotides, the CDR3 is TGTGCCAGCAGCGCGAGGACAGGAGATTCACCCCTCCACTTT. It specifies CASSARTGDSPLHF.

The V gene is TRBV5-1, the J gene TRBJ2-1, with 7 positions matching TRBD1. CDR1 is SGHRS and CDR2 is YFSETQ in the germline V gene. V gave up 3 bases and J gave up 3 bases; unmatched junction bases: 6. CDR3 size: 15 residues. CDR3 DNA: TGCGCCAGCAGCTCCCAAACAGGGGACTACAATGAGCAGTTCTTC. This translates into CASSSQTGDYNEQFF.

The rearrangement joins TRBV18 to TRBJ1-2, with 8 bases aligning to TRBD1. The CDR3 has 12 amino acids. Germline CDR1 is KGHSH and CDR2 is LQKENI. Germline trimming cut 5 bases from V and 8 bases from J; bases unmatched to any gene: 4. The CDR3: CASSNRDRGYTF. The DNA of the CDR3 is TGTGCCAGCTCAAACCGGGACAGGGGCTACACCTTC. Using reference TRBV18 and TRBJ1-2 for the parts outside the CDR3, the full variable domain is NAGVMQNPRHLVRRRGQEARLRCSPMKGHSHVYWYRQLPEEGLKFMVYLQKENIIDESGMPKERFSAEFPKEGPSILRIQQVVRGDSAAYFCASSNRDRGYTFGSGTRLTVV.

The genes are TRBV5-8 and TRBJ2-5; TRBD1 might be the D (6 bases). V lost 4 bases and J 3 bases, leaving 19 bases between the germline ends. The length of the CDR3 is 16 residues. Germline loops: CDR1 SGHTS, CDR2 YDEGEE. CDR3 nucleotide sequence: TGTGCCAGCAGCCACTCCCCGGGACAAAGGGAAGAGACCCAGTACTTC. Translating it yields CASSHSPGQREETQYF.